This TCR beta chain was identified during a study of blood T cell repertoires in COVID-19. As for the study in general: T cells, B-cell-depleted T cells, or PBMCs provided the cDNA or gDNA that served as material.

The data were produced by immunoSEQ multiplex PCR, yet TCRdb's version contains in-frame clones alone and is incomplete. The data contain about 230,000 clones, nearly 90% of them singletons. CDR1 is SGHRS and CDR2 is YFSETQ in the germline V gene. V trimming: 3 bases; J trimming: 4 bases; junction bases outside the gene matches: 5. The CDR3 covers 15 residues. This study enrolled people aged roughly 18 to 90 from 20 to 25 US geographic areas. The sequenced material came from PBMCs or T cells enriched from blood (not recorded which). This clonotype was sampled from a woman aged 25-40 years with acute COVID-19. The chain uses TRBV5-1 and TRBJ1-4, with 8 nucleotides matching TRBD1. The CDR3 loop is CASSSGDRNNEKLFF. In DNA, the CDR3 is TGCGCCAGCAGCTCCGGGGACAGGAATAATGAAAAACTGTTTTTT.